The 28 T cell receptor beta chains presented below share a single source sample, sequenced in a study of CD8 T cells in Susac syndrome. Random-hexamer reverse transcription was applied to roughly 0.5 to 1 ug RNA. One entry per CDR3 protein, called by TCRdb with MiXCR from the immunoSEQ multiplex PCR reads. The sample consists of over 80,000 distinct CDR3 sequences, roughly 93% of them appearing once. What was sequenced was CD8+ T cells from PBMCs. The receptors were sampled from a human donor in good health.

The CDR3 nucleotides read TGTGCCAGCAGCTTAGGATCGGAGGGCCCTTTTAACTATGGCTACACCTTC. Its protein is CASSLGSEGPFNYGYTF. The chain links TRBV7-9 to TRBJ1-2, with no clear D. V was cut by 1 base and J by 1 base, with 16 bases left in between. Germline values: CDR1 SEHNR, CDR2 FQNEAQ (reference sequence). This CDR3 contains 17 residues.

V is TRBV10-2 and J is TRBJ2-4; possibly TRBD2 for D (7 bases). The V end lost 6 bases, the J end lost 7 bases, and 25 bases lay between the germline ends. Germline lookup yields CDR1 WSHSY and CDR2 SAAADI. This CDR3 contains 17 residues. This CDR3 reads CASRRISGWGPGNIQYF. The CDR3 DNA follows: TGCGCCAGCAGGAGGATTAGCGGGTGGGGGCCGGGGAACATTCAGTACTTC.

The chain joins TRBV29-1 to TRBJ1-1; D might be TRBD1 (5 bases). Germline lookup yields CDR1 SQVTM and CDR2 ANQGSEA. This CDR3 has 16 residues. V lost 1 base and J 0 bases, leaving 15 bases between the germline ends. This chain's CDR3 is CSVEAGTGTMNTEAFF. CDR3 sequence (DNA): TGCAGCGTTGAAGCGGGAACAGGTACTATGAACACTGAAGCTTTCTTT.

The chain employs TRBV10-3 and TRBJ1-5; weak D call: TRBD1 (6 bases). From germline, CDR1 is ENHRY and CDR2 SYGVKD. V was pared by 8 bases and J by 0 bases, with 20 bases between. This CDR3 comprises 17 residues. CDR3 protein: CAILTGFPMYSNQPQHF. CDR3 DNA sequence: TGTGCCATCCTTACAGGGTTCCCCATGTATAGCAATCAGCCCCAGCATTTT.

This chain links TRBV7-8 with TRBJ2-5, with no clear D. The CDR3 totals 15 residues. Looked up from germline, CDR1 is SGHVS and CDR2 is FQNEAQ. Deletions cut 8 bases from V and 1 base from J, with 17 bases between. CDR3 bases: TGTGCCAGCTCCGCATGGTCAGACTTCCAAGAGACCCAGTACTTC. It specifies CASSAWSDFQETQYF.

The chain is built from TRBV4-1 and TRBJ1-1; 9 bases are shared with TRBD1. The CDR3 contains 14 residues. CDR1 and CDR2 from the germline V gene are MGHRA and YSYEKL. V lost 4 bases to trimming and J lost 7 bases; unmatched junction nucleotides: 7. CDR3 amino acids: CASSPQGARGEAFF. In DNA form, the CDR3 reads TGCGCCAGCAGCCCACAGGGGGCAAGGGGTGAAGCTTTCTTT.

This chain connects TRBV2 to TRBJ2-7; TRBD1 is a possible D gene (6 bases). The germline CDR1 and CDR2 sequences are SNHLY and FYNNEI. Deletions cut 1 base from V and 2 bases from J, with 9 bases between. The CDR3 is 14 amino acids. CDR3 sequence: CASSEGSGAYEQYF. In DNA, the CDR3 is TGTGCCAGCAGTGAAGGCTCAGGGGCCTACGAGCAGTACTTC.

This clonotype was counted a single time. The V call is TRBV15, the J call TRBJ2-6; D unclear. This CDR3 is built from 17 residues. Trimming cost V 2 bases and J 0 bases, with 11 bases left between them. Germline V lookup: CDR1 LNHNV, CDR2 YYDKDF (reference sequence). CDR3 in amino acids: CATSRTQFISGANVLTF. CDR3 bases: TGTGCCACCAGCAGAACACAGTTTATCTCTGGGGCCAACGTCCTGACTTTC. Together with reference TRBV15 and TRBJ2-6, the CDR3 gives the full variable domain: DAMVIQNPRYQVTQFGKPVTLSCSQTLNHNVMYWYQQKSSQAPKLLFHYYDKDFNNEADTPDNFQSRRPNTSFCFLDIRSPGLGDTAMYLCATSRTQFISGANVLTFGAGSRLTVL.

The V gene is TRBV27, the J gene TRBJ1-5; TRBD1 might be the D (5 bases). The length of the CDR3 is 16 residues. Trimming removed 8 bases at V and 0 bases at J, with 17 bases between. CDR1 is MNHEY, CDR2 SMNVEV, per germline (reference sequence). The CDR3 loop reads CASGTTRENSNQPQHF. The CDR3 DNA is TGTGCCAGCGGGACGACACGGGAGAATAGCAATCAGCCCCAGCATTTT.

This chain links TRBV13 with TRBJ1-5; 10 nucleotides align to TRBD1. Germline V CDR1 and CDR2: PRHDT, FYEKMQ (reference sequence). Germline trimming cut 5 bases from V and 6 bases from J; bases unmatched to any gene: 7. This CDR3 region has 15 residues. The CDR3 region has the DNA TGTGCCAGCAGCACACGGGACAGGGGAGGTCAGCCCCAGCATTTT. It is translated as CASSTRDRGGQPQHF.

The chain joins TRBV10-3 to TRBJ1-2; 9 nucleotides align to TRBD1. V lost 6 bases to trimming and J lost 3 bases; unmatched junction nucleotides: 17. Germline V CDR1 and CDR2: ENHRY, SYGVKD. The CDR3 length is 18 residues. CDR3 sequence reads: CAISARRDRDDLDYGYTF. CDR3 nucleotides: TGTGCCATCAGCGCAAGGCGGGACAGGGATGATCTGGACTATGGCTACACCTTC.

This chain links TRBV29-1 with TRBJ2-3; the D gene could be TRBD1 or TRBD2 (5 bases each). This CDR3 region has 10 residues. Per germline, CDR1 SQVTM and CDR2 ANQGSEA. V dropped 4 bases and J dropped 8 bases, with 7 bases sitting between them. The CDR3 DNA reads TGCAGCGTTGTGAGGGGTACGCAGTATTTT. As protein: CSVVRGTQYF.

This CDR3 reads CASSLGLASNEQFF. CDR3 nucleotides: TGTGCCAGCAGCTTAGGCCTAGCCTCCAATGAGCAGTTCTTC. The chain joins TRBV13 to TRBJ2-1, with TRBD2 as a possible D gene (5 bases). The CDR3 extends over 14 amino acids. The germline V gene has CDR1 PRHDT and CDR2 FYEKMQ (reference sequence). The germline V and J ends were trimmed by 0 bases and 6 bases, with 9 bases remaining between them.

Here the CDR3 reads CASSLGSTANYGYTF. For the CDR3, the DNA is TGTGCCAGCAGCTTAGGGTCCACGGCCAACTATGGCTACACCTTC. The chain joins TRBV13 to TRBJ1-2; D is undetermined. V was trimmed by 0 bases and J by 2 bases, leaving 10 bases between them. Per germline, CDR1 PRHDT and CDR2 FYEKMQ (reference sequence). The CDR3 covers 15 residues.

The chain links TRBV14 to TRBJ1-1; D ambiguous. The CDR3 length is 14 residues. Trimming stripped 2 bases from V and 4 bases from J, with 11 bases between. Germline V gives CDR1 SGHDN, CDR2 FVKESK. In DNA form, the CDR3 reads TGTGCCAGCAGCCAATTCCCCTCCAGCACTGAAGCTTTCTTT. This encodes CASSQFPSSTEAFF.

The CDR3 DNA is TGCAGTGCTAGAGGACTAGCTAATCAAGAGACCCAGTACTTC. Protein: CSARGLANQETQYF. This chain joins TRBV20-1 and TRBJ2-5; TRBD2 aligns across 7 bases. The CDR3 loop spans 14 amino acids. In germline, CDR1 is DFQATT, CDR2 SNEGSKA (reference sequence). Trimming cost V 1 base and J 2 bases; bases outside gene matches: 4.

This rearrangement joins TRBV15 to TRBJ1-4, with D unclear. This CDR3 region has 16 residues. Germline-derived CDR1 and CDR2 are LNHNV and YYDKDF (reference sequence). Trimming pared 0 bases from V and 8 bases from J, leaving 16 bases between. The CDR3, as DNA: TGTGCCACCAGCAGAGATGTCGGACTTAGAGTGGAAAAACTGTTTTTT. It encodes CATSRDVGLRVEKLFF. The variable domain in full, completed from reference TRBV15 and TRBJ1-4, reads DAMVIQNPRYQVTQFGKPVTLSCSQTLNHNVMYWYQQKSSQAPKLLFHYYDKDFNNEADTPDNFQSRRPNTSFCFLDIRSPGLGDTAMYLCATSRDVGLRVEKLFFGSGTQLSVL.

The J gene is TRBJ2-7, the V gene TRBV29-1; TRBD1 matches at 10 bases. The CDR3 totals 14 residues. The V gene end was trimmed by 7 bases and the J gene end by 4 bases; junction bases not matched to a gene: 10. Germline values: CDR1 SQVTM, CDR2 ANQGSEA. In nucleotides, the CDR3 is TGCAGCGCCATACCCCGGGACAGGGGTTACGAGCAGTACTTC. Translating gives CSAIPRDRGYEQYF.

In regard to this clonotype: A much larger clone sits a single nucleotide away, making a read error possible. V and J are TRBV7-2 and TRBJ2-7; the D is unclear. This CDR3 is 11 amino acids long. In germline, CDR1 is SGHTA, CDR2 FQGNSA. V lost 3 bases and J lost 2, with 2 bases in between. The CDR3 coding sequence is TGTGCCAGCAGCTTTACCTACGAGCAGTACTTC. Protein sequence: CASSFTYEQYF.

This chain uses TRBV6-2 or TRBV6-3 with TRBJ2-1; D gene uncertain. The V end was cut by 4 bases, the J end by 10 bases, with 11 bases between. There are 12 residues in the CDR3. Germline V gene sequence: CDR1 MNHEY, CDR2 SVGEGT. The CDR3 coding sequence is TGTGCCAGCAGTTTGAGCCCCGAGGAGCAGTTCTTC. Its protein is CASSLSPEEQFF.

This rearrangement joins TRBV6-5 to TRBJ1-2, with a weak D call TRBD1 (6 bases). Trimming stripped 10 bases from V and 5 bases from J, with 17 bases between. From germline, CDR1 is MNHEY and CDR2 SVGAGI. The CDR3 length is 13 residues. The CDR3 DNA sequence: TGTGCCACCTCTGGGGGCGAGGGATATGGCTACACCTTC. This encodes CATSGGEGYGYTF.

This rearrangement joins TRBV12-3 or TRBV12-4 to TRBJ1-5; no clear D gene. CDR3 length: 12 residues. Trimming took 6 bases from V and 6 from J, leaving 9 bases between them. CDR3 in amino acids: CASSPRPQPQHF. The CDR3 nucleotides are TGTGCCAGCAGCCCCCGCCCTCAGCCCCAGCATTTT.

This clonotype was counted once. The rearrangement joins TRBV5-1 to TRBJ2-2; perhaps TRBD1 as D (6 bases). Between the trimmed V and J ends, which lost 9 bases and 5 bases, there was a span of 8 bases. The CDR3 contains 11 residues. Germline CDR1 and CDR2: SGHRS and YFSETQ. Written as DNA, the CDR3 is TGCGCCACCACAGGGACCGGGGAGCTGTTTTTT. Encoded protein: CATTGTGELFF.

This chain connects TRBV27 to TRBJ2-1, with TRBD1 matching 8 bases. With V trimmed by 6 bases and J by 2 bases, 3 bases remained unmatched. Germline assignment: CDR1 MNHEY and CDR2 SMNVEV (reference sequence). This CDR3 region has 14 residues. Here the CDR3 reads CASSDRGTYNEQFF. CDR3 DNA: TGTGCCAGCAGCGACAGGGGAACCTACAATGAGCAGTTCTTC.

The V call is TRBV7-9, the J call TRBJ2-6; no definite D call. The ends were cut back, 3 bases at V and 12 bases at J, with 12 bases in the middle. This CDR3 is built from 13 residues. Looked up from germline, CDR1 is SEHNR and CDR2 is FQNEAQ (reference sequence). In DNA form, the CDR3 reads TGTGCCAGCAGCTTGACCCGAAGCCCCGTCCTGACTTTC. Its protein product is CASSLTRSPVLTF.

The chain couples TRBV6-5 to TRBJ2-2, with unresolved D. Per germline, CDR1 MNHEY and CDR2 SVGAGI. Trimming cost V 0 bases and J 9 bases, with 8 bases left between them. The CDR3 covers 13 residues. CDR3 protein: CASSYSERRELFF. The CDR3 region has the DNA TGTGCCAGCAGTTACTCTGAGCGACGGGAGCTGTTTTTT.

This clonotype was picked up one time. The genes are TRBV5-6 and TRBJ2-7; 7 nucleotides align to TRBD2. Germline trimming cut 0 bases from V and 3 bases from J; bases unmatched to any gene: 9. CDR3 length: 16 amino acids. Germline lookup yields CDR1 SGHDT and CDR2 YYEEEE. CDR3 nucleotides: TGTGCCAGCAGCTTGGGGGGCCGGGAGGTCGGCTACGAGCAGTACTTC. Translation: CASSLGGREVGYEQYF.

The chain links TRBV29-1 to TRBJ1-1; D gene ambiguous. CDR3 length equals 11 residues. Germline CDR1 reads SQVTM; CDR2 reads ANQGSEA. Deletions cut 7 bases from V and 6 bases from J, with 12 bases between. CDR3 in amino acids: CSARSGPEAFF. Here the CDR3 DNA reads TGCAGCGCTCGTTCGGGCCCTGAAGCTTTCTTT.